The clone carrying this TCR beta chain was detected a few times. TCRdb keeps only in-frame clones here, not all; method: immunoSEQ multiplex PCR. The sample contains a few hundred thousand clones, about 80% of which appear only once. This entry is derived from a study of blood T cell repertoires in COVID-19. Study as a whole: PBMCs, B-cell-depleted T cells, or T cells provided the cDNA or gDNA that made up the material.

The CDR3 consists of 17 residues. V was pared by 4 bases and J by 3 bases, with 19 bases between. The germline V gene has CDR1 PRHDT and CDR2 FYEKMQ (reference sequence). Input material: PBMCs or T cells enriched from blood (not recorded which). This sequence was found in a young man with acute COVID-19. The chain recombines TRBV13 with TRBJ1-3, with no clear D. CDR3 DNA sequence: TGTGCCAGCAGCTCCCCCAGTTGGGAGAGTCATGGAAACACCATATATTTT. This codes for CASSSPSWESHGNTIYF.